This T cell receptor (beta chain) derives from a study of T cells in Graves' hyperthyroidism and ophthalmopathy. Study conclusions and caveats: A model of 13 V-J features distinguished ophthalmopathy from stable hyperthyroidism.

The CDR3 is 16 amino acids. Looked up from germline, CDR1 is SGHAT and CDR2 is FQNNGV. V trimming: 3 bases; J trimming: 3 bases; junction bases outside the gene matches: 8. This clonotype was observed at least ten times. Its matching antigen is unknown. Using RNA transcripts as the source, TCR beta CDR3 regions were amplified. The HTBI primer set drove a first-round RT-PCR of the TCR CDR3. TCRdb reprocessed the multiplex PCR reads with MiXCR, giving one entry per CDR3 protein. This table holds 200,000 to 300,000 distinct CDR3 sequences, less than 20% found once. This chain connects TRBV11-2 to TRBJ2-1, with 7 bases aligning to TRBD2. Sequences were obtained from blood. This receptor was identified in a woman aged 18-29 years with Graves' ophthalmopathy. The CDR3 DNA reads TGTGCCAGCAGCTTCTCTACGGGGGGATACTACAATGAGCAGTTCTTC. This sequence encodes CASSFSTGGYYNEQFF. Complete variable domain (other parts from reference TRBV11-2 and TRBJ2-1): EAGVAQSPRYKIIEKRQSVAFWCNPISGHATLYWYQQILGQGPKLLIQFQNNGVVDDSQLPKDRFSAERLKGVDSTLKIQPAKLEDSAVYLCASSFSTGGYYNEQFFGPGTRLTVL.